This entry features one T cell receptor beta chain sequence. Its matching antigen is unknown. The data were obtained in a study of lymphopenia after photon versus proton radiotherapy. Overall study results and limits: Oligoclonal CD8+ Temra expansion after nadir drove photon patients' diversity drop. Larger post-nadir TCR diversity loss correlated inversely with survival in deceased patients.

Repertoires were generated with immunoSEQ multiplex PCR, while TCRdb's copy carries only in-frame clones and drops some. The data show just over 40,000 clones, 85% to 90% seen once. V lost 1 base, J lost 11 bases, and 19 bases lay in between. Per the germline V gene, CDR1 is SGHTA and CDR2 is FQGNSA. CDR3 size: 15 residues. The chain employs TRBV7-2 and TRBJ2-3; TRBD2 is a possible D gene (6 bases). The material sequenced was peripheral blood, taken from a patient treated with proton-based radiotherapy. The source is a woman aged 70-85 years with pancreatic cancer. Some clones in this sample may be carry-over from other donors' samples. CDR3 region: CASSLDGSPPEGQYF. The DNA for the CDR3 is TGTGCCAGCAGCTTAGACGGGAGCCCGCCGGAGGGGCAGTATTTT.